This T cell receptor beta chain derives from a study of PD-1 blockade in mismatch repair-deficient tumors. Across the study: Enrolled about 2012-2016, patients had progressing, pretreated mismatch repair-deficient cancers of about a dozen types. Study-wide results and limits: Tumor-resident clones, often undetectable pretreatment in blood, expanded then contracted after pembrolizumab.

Germline V gene sequence: CDR1 MNHEY, CDR2 SMNVEV (reference sequence). CDR3 length equals 15 residues. Trimming removed 6 bases from V and 0 bases from J, with 12 bases in between. The table came from immunoSEQ multiplex PCR; TCRdb's copy has only in-frame clones and leaves some out. The table lists about 67,000 clones, around four fifths of them singletons. PCR or immunohistochemistry showed mismatch repair deficiency in every enrolled patient. The TCR-sequenced patients were a few responders to pembrolizumab. As concerns this clone: Its matching antigen is unknown.

The chain links TRBV27 to TRBJ1-5; D not certain. This receptor was identified in an adult with mismatch repair-deficient cancer. Sequenced here: peripheral blood, sampled 2 weeks after starting pembrolizumab. The CDR3 nucleotides are TGTGCCAGCAGAGTAAGGCAGAATAGCAATCAGCCCCAGCATTTT. It codes for CASRVRQNSNQPQHF.